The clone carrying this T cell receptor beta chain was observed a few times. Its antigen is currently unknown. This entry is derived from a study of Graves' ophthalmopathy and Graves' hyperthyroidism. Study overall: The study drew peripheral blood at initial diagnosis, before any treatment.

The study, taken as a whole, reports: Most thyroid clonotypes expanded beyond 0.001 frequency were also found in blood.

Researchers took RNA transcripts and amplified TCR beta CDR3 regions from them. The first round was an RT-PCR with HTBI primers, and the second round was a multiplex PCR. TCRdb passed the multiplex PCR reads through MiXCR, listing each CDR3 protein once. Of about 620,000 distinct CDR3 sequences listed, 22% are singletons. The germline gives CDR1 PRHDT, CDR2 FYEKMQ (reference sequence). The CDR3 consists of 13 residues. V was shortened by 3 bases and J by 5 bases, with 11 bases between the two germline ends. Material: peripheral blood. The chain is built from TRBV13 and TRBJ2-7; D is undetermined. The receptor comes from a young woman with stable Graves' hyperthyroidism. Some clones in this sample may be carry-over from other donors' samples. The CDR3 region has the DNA TGTGCCAGCAGCTTGTGGGCCCTTGACGAGCAGTACTTC. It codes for CASSLWALDEQYF.